Sequencing of this T cell receptor (beta chain) was carried out in a study of early T cells in non-severe SARS-CoV-2 infection. Findings and caveats of the study: Private and CD4 specificities were missed by VDJdb matching, skewed to anti-spike CD8.

Molecules of cDNA were individually given unique molecular identifiers that were attached to them. TCRdb redid the calling of the 5' RACE reads with MiXCR, one entry per CDR3 protein. This sample has about 61,000 distinct CDR3 sequences, with approximately 10% found just once. The CDR3 spans 13 residues. The V and J ends lost 6 bases and 2 bases, in that order; junction bases with no gene match: 7. Germline CDR1 is DFQATT and CDR2 is SNEGSKA (reference sequence). This clonotype was picked up many times. Its target is unknown. The sequenced sample consisted of whole blood. This clonotype was sampled from an adult who was a healthcare worker with PCR-confirmed SARS-CoV-2 infection or an uninfected control (not recorded which). V usage is TRBV20-1 and J usage is TRBJ2-7; 7 bases agree with TRBD1. This chain's CDR3 is CSATGQNPYEQYF. CDR3 DNA: TGCAGTGCCACGGGACAGAATCCCTACGAGCAGTACTTC.